The next 25 T cell receptor beta chains were all read from a single sample in a study of control samples from healthy donors and cancer patients. Sequencing was performed with immunoSEQ multiplex PCR; in TCRdb, only in-frame clones are kept and a portion is missing. The sample lists about 52,000 clones; around 95% were seen once. Sequencing was performed on blood. The receptors were gathered from a man aged 30 to 39 in good health.

The V and J genes are TRBV7-9 and TRBJ2-3; 12 positions agree with TRBD2. CDR1 SEHNR and CDR2 FQNEAQ come from the germline V gene (reference sequence). Trimming took 5 bases from V and 5 from J; bases not matched to a gene: 8. The CDR3 covers 16 residues. CDR3: CASSQPLAGGEDTQYF. In nucleotides, the CDR3 is TGTGCCAGCAGCCAACCACTAGCGGGAGGAGAAGATACGCAGTATTTT.

This chain connects TRBV28 to TRBJ1-4; 12 bases line up with TRBD1. CDR3 length: 16 residues. Germline CDR1 and CDR2: MDHEN and SYDVKM. The trim removed 6 bases at V and 7 bases at J, leaving 9 bases unmatched. In nucleotides, the CDR3 is TGTGCCAGCAGCGGGGGACAGGGGGCATTTGGTGAAAAACTGTTTTTT. This translates into CASSGGQGAFGEKLFF.

V gene TRBV4-3 combines with J gene TRBJ2-7; 7 bases are shared with TRBD2. The CDR3 covers 14 residues. V shed 0 bases, J shed 9 bases, and the junction held 8 bases outside the gene matches. Germline CDR1 and CDR2: LGHNA and YSLEER. The CDR3 nucleotides read TGCGCCAGCAGCCAAGATTTGGCCTGGGGGGGGCAGTACTTC. It specifies CASSQDLAWGGQYF.

A remark on this clone: One end of the junction fails to match germline, which may point to a read error. The J gene is TRBJ2-1, the V gene TRBV7-7, with 14 bases matching TRBD2. The germline V gene encodes CDR1 SSHAT and CDR2 FNYEAQ (reference sequence). The CDR3 has 18 residues. The CDR3 sequence: CASSLIPPTSGRALEQFF. CDR3 in DNA: TGTGCTAGCAGCTTAATCCCGCCGACTAGCGGGAGGGCCTTAGAGCAGTTCTTC. The complete variable domain, with remaining parts taken from reference TRBV7-7 and TRBJ2-1, reads GAGVSQSPRYKVTKRGQDVTLRCDPISSHATLYWYQQALGQGPEFLTYFNYEAQPDKSGLPSDRFSAERPEGSISTLTIQRTEQRDSAMYRCASSLIPPTSGRALEQFFGPGTRLTVL.

V usage is TRBV27 and J usage is TRBJ1-5; weak D call: TRBD1 (5 bases). The CDR3 loop spans 12 amino acids. Germline V gene data show CDR1 as MNHEY and CDR2 as SMNVEV (reference sequence). The ends were cut back, 6 bases at V and 9 bases at J, with 12 bases in the middle. This chain's CDR3 is CASRQSQGPQHF. In nucleotides, the CDR3 is TGTGCCAGCAGGCAGTCCCAGGGGCCCCAGCATTTT.

This sequence joins TRBV10-3 and TRBJ1-4, with 9 bases fitting TRBD1. The CDR3 consists of 13 residues. The germline CDR1 and CDR2 sequences are ENHRY and SYGVKD. V gave up 6 bases and J gave up 8 bases; unmatched junction bases: 4. The CDR3 loop reads CAIRGQGGEKLFF. In DNA form, the CDR3 reads TGTGCCATCAGGGGACAGGGTGGAGAAAAACTGTTTTTT.

The chain carries TRBV7-9 and TRBJ2-2, with D perhaps given as TRBD1 or TRBD2 (6 bases each). The germline V gene encodes CDR1 SEHNR and CDR2 FQNEAQ (reference sequence). V was pared by 3 bases and J by 5 bases, with 13 bases between. This CDR3 is built from 15 residues. The DNA for the CDR3 is TGTGCCAGCAGCTTTGATCGGGGGCGAACCGGGGAGCTGTTTTTT. It yields the protein CASSFDRGRTGELFF.

The CDR3 region has the DNA TGTGCCAGCAGCTCGGGAGGGCCGACAGATACGCAGTATTTT. This codes for CASSSGGPTDTQYF. The chain carries TRBV13 and TRBJ2-3, with 8 bases aligning to TRBD2. The CDR3 is made up of 14 amino acids. CDR1 and CDR2 from the germline V gene are PRHDT and FYEKMQ (reference sequence). V lost 4 bases, J lost 3 bases, and 3 bases stayed unmatched. Supplemented by reference TRBV13 and TRBJ2-3, the full variable domain reads AAGVIQSPRHLIKEKRETATLKCYPIPRHDTVYWYQQGPGQDPQFLISFYEKMQSDKGSIPDRFSAQQFSDYHSELNMSSLELGDSALYFCASSSGGPTDTQYFGPGTRLTVL.

The chain combines TRBV5-6 with TRBJ2-5; D is tentatively TRBD1 or TRBD2 (5 bases each). V dropped 4 bases and J dropped 5 bases, with 12 bases sitting between them. Germline loops: CDR1 SGHDT, CDR2 YYEEEE. The CDR3 is 13 amino acids. CDR3: CASSLLWGETQYF. The DNA for the CDR3 is TGTGCCAGCAGCCTTCTATGGGGGGAGACCCAGTACTTC.

The CDR3 DNA is TGTGCCAGCAGATTTACCGGGACTAGCGGTCGAGGTCGGGAGCTGTTTTTT. This encodes CASRFTGTSGRGRELFF. The gene calls are TRBV28 and TRBJ2-2, with 11 bases fitting TRBD2. The CDR3 covers 17 residues. Germline values: CDR1 MDHEN, CDR2 SYDVKM. The J segment lost 9 bases and the V segment lost 6 bases, leaving 15 bases of the junction unmatched.

The chain uses TRBV6-4 and TRBJ1-2; 7 nucleotides match TRBD1. The V and J ends lost 2 bases and 5 bases, in that order; junction bases with no gene match: 11. Per the germline V gene, CDR1 is MRHNA and CDR2 is SNTAGT. The CDR3 has 16 amino acids. CDR3 sequence: CASSDRPGQRPYGYTF. CDR3 nucleotides: TGTGCCAGCAGTGACCGTCCGGGACAGAGGCCTTATGGCTACACCTTC.

The V gene is TRBV9, the J gene TRBJ1-5; 8 nucleotides align to TRBD1. The ends lost 4 bases at V and 6 bases at J; junction bases unmatched: 9. Germline CDR1 and CDR2: SGDLS and YYNGEE. The CDR3 totals 15 residues. The CDR3 DNA reads TGTGCCAGCAGCTCCGGGACAGGTGACGCTCAGCCCCAGCATTTT. It yields the protein CASSSGTGDAQPQHF.

This chain connects TRBV3-1 (or the pseudogene TRBV3-2) to TRBJ2-2; TRBD1 matches at 7 bases. From germline, CDR1 is LGHDT and CDR2 YNNKEL (reference sequence). This CDR3 is built from 15 residues. The V gene end was trimmed by 4 bases and the J gene end by 5 bases; junction bases not matched to a gene: 7. The DNA of the CDR3 is TGTGCCAGCAGCCTTAGACAGGGCGGAACCGGGGAGCTGTTTTTT. It is translated as CASSLRQGGTGELFF.

The rearrangement uses TRBV5-4 and TRBJ1-6; D is perhaps TRBD1 (6 bases). Germline V lookup: CDR1 SGHNT, CDR2 YYREEE (reference sequence). The CDR3 has 13 amino acids. Trimming took 4 bases from V and 10 from J, leaving 12 bases between them. CDR3 loop: CASSPRGGSPLHF. Here the CDR3 DNA reads TGTGCCAGCAGCCCCCGGGGGGGCTCACCCCTCCACTTT.

The V call is TRBV30, the J call TRBJ2-7, with 12 bases fitting TRBD2. V lost 5 bases, J lost 4 bases, and 6 bases stayed unmatched. The CDR3 covers 14 residues. In germline, CDR1 is GTSNPN, CDR2 SVGIG (reference sequence). The CDR3 DNA reads TGTGCCTGGGGACTAGCGGGACAGTCTTACGAGCAGTACTTC. Translation gives CAWGLAGQSYEQYF.

The J gene is TRBJ2-4, the V gene TRBV7-2; D remains unclear. Trimming left V 4 bases short and J 12 bases short, with 13 bases between. The germline CDR1 and CDR2 sequences are SGHTA and FQGNSA. The CDR3 has 12 residues. CDR3 loop: CASSSESPSQYF. The CDR3 bases are TGTGCCAGCAGCTCGGAGTCGCCATCTCAGTACTTC.

V and J are TRBV5-3 and TRBJ2-7; TRBD1 might be the D (6 bases). TRBV5-3 belongs to the ORF category, with a function that is uncertain. There are 14 residues in the CDR3. The V gene lost 3 bases and the J gene lost 5 bases, with 15 bases spanning the gap. The CDR3 sequence is CARSCNRALNEQYF. CDR3 in DNA: TGTGCCAGAAGCTGTAACAGGGCCCTAAACGAGCAGTACTTC.

The rearrangement joins TRBV7-3 to TRBJ2-1; the match to TRBD1 covers 7 bases. The CDR3 spans 13 residues. The V segment lost 5 bases and the J segment 8 bases; nucleotides outside the gene matches: 6. Per germline, CDR1 SGHTA and CDR2 FQGTGA. CDR3 sequence (DNA): TGTGCCAGCAGCACTACAGGGGCCGATGAGCAGTTCTTC. Its protein product is CASSTTGADEQFF.

The chain carries TRBV9 and TRBJ2-1; no firm D call. Germline CDR1 SGDLS, CDR2 YYNGEE. Trimming cost V 0 bases and J 0 bases, with 13 bases left between them. This CDR3 contains 17 residues. CDR3 nucleotide sequence: TGTGCCAGCAGCGTAGACTCTCATCCTAGCTCCTACAATGAGCAGTTCTTC. As protein: CASSVDSHPSSYNEQFF.

V and J are TRBV29-1 and TRBJ1-6; D uncertain. With 5 bases removed from V and 3 bases from J, the gap between germline ends came to 11 bases. The length of the CDR3 is 14 residues. The germline V gene has CDR1 SQVTM and CDR2 ANQGSEA. In DNA form, the CDR3 reads TGCAGCGTTAGAGCAGGCGGCTATAATTCACCCCTCCACTTT. Translated: CSVRAGGYNSPLHF.

V gene TRBV7-9 combines with J gene TRBJ2-2, with 14 bases aligning to TRBD2. The junction had 5 bases not matched to a gene; V was cut back by 5 bases and J by 6 bases. Germline V lookup: CDR1 SEHNR, CDR2 FQNEAQ (reference sequence). There are 16 residues in the CDR3. The CDR3 region is CASSPGLAGGAGELFF. CDR3 bases: TGTGCCAGCAGCCCAGGACTAGCGGGAGGAGCCGGGGAGCTGTTTTTT.

The rearrangement uses TRBV7-6 and TRBJ2-2; D is possibly TRBD2 (6 bases). V was pared by 6 bases and J by 4 bases, with 15 bases between. The CDR3 is made up of 15 amino acids. In germline, CDR1 is SGHVS, CDR2 FNYEAQ. CDR3 in amino acids: CASRLEGIITGELFF. The CDR3 DNA sequence: TGTGCCAGCAGATTGGAGGGAATCATCACCGGGGAGCTGTTTTTT.

The V and J genes are TRBV9 and TRBJ1-5, with D possibly being TRBD1 (6 bases). Trimming took 3 bases from V and 2 from J, leaving 6 bases between them. The CDR3 runs 13 residues. Looked up from germline, CDR1 is SGDLS and CDR2 is YYNGEE. The CDR3 here is CASSAGGNQPQHF. The CDR3 region has the DNA TGTGCCAGCAGCGCAGGGGGCAATCAGCCCCAGCATTTT.

Only a few counts were recorded for this clone. The chain links TRBV28 to TRBJ1-2, with 12 bases that match TRBD1. Looked up from germline, CDR1 is MDHEN and CDR2 is SYDVKM. This CDR3 has 17 residues. V lost 5 bases and J lost 4; bases outside the gene matches: 11. DNA of the CDR3: TGTGCCAGCAGTCCTGGGCCGGGACAGGGGGCTGGCTATGGCTACACCTTC. It yields the protein CASSPGPGQGAGYGYTF.

The V gene is TRBV3-1 (or the pseudogene TRBV3-2), the J gene TRBJ2-6; unclear D gene. This CDR3 is built from 17 residues. V was shortened by 0 bases and J by 0 bases, with 9 bases between the two germline ends. Germline V gene lookup returns CDR1 LGHDT and CDR2 YNNKEL (reference sequence). DNA of the CDR3: TGTGCCAGCAGCCAAGATACCAGCTACTCTGGGGCCAACGTCCTGACTTTC. This translates into CASSQDTSYSGANVLTF.